This TCR beta chain originates from a study of blood T cell repertoires in COVID-19. On the study more broadly: PBMCs, B-cell-depleted T cells, or T cells provided the cDNA or gDNA that made up the material.

As originally analysed: Cell counts per sample came from amplifying reference gene primers. Assay used: immunoSEQ multiplex PCR; TCRdb lists only in-frame clones, some missing. V and J calls and clone size are those listed in that table; D and trimming were worked out from the DNA. This table has about 68,000 clones, approximately 81% appearing once. From germline, CDR1 is SGHKS and CDR2 YYEKEE (reference sequence). Trimming pared 1 base from V and 4 bases from J, leaving 17 bases between. There are 16 residues in the CDR3. Sequencing was carried out using peripheral blood. V is TRBV5-5 and J is TRBJ2-5; D may be TRBD2 (6 bases). The receptor's source is a man aged 45-65 years with active COVID-19. The CDR3 nucleotides are TGTGCCAGCAGCTTGCAGGAGGGGCCGGGTGGAGAGACCCAGTACTTC. The encoded protein is CASSLQEGPGGETQYF.